This TCR beta chain came from a study of post-analysis software for immune sequencing data. For the study at large: Both relapsing-remitting and secondary progressive multiple sclerosis featured among the disease courses, as did progressive-relapsing multiple sclerosis.

Study-wide points: Significantly lower normalized Chao1 diversity was seen in multiple sclerosis patients than in controls. F-measure co-clustering was strong for batch-matched samples. Compared with controls, patients had more of five TRBV segments, including TRBV5-6, TRBV5-1 and TRBV20-1.

The TCR beta cDNA libraries contained unique molecular identifiers. Once about 0.85 to 10 million T cells were used, roughly 0.5 million cDNA molecules resulted. TCRdb re-called the PCR reads through MiXCR, storing one row per CDR3 protein. The repertoire consists of some 690,000 distinct CDR3 sequences, with 25% to 30% occurring once and the leading ten covering roughly 0.57%. The CDR3 is made up of 14 amino acids. Germline V gene lookup returns CDR1 DFQATT and CDR2 SNEGSKA (reference sequence). V lost 6 bases and J 1 base, leaving 15 bases between the germline ends. With respect to this clonotype: Its specificity is unknown.

The sequencing input was blood. The receptor was derived from a girl aged 10 to 17 with multiple sclerosis. The chain uses TRBV20-1 and TRBJ2-5; D remains unclear. This CDR3 reads CSANLHTPQETQYF. The CDR3 DNA sequence: TGCAGTGCCAACCTCCATACACCCCAAGAGACCCAGTACTTC.